This entry lists 24 T cell receptor beta chains sequenced from one sample in a study of CD8+CD57+ T cells in acquired aplastic anemia. TCR beta VDJ and CDR3 profiling used genomic DNA as template. TCRdb redid the calling of the reads with MiXCR, one entry per CDR3 protein. The sample lists around 430,000 distinct CDR3 sequences; around 33% were seen once. The sequenced patients had an expansion of CD8+CD57+ cells seen by flow cytometry. Sequenced sample: sorted CD4+, CD8+, or CD8+CD57+ T cells (not recorded which) from PBMCs. The origin of the receptors is a human donor with aplastic anemia.

The chain employs TRBV27 and TRBJ2-1; 11 bases map to TRBD2. The CDR3 sequence is 15 residues long. Germline V gene data show CDR1 as MNHEY and CDR2 as SMNVEV (reference sequence). V gave up 3 bases and J gave up 6 bases; unmatched junction bases: 4. DNA for the CDR3: TGTGCCAGCAGTTTCCTGACTAGCGGGGCCAATGAGCAGTTCTTC. This sequence encodes CASSFLTSGANEQFF.

The chain combines TRBV29-1 with TRBJ1-2, with 10 bases fitting TRBD1. Germline CDR1 and CDR2: SQVTM and ANQGSEA. The CDR3 extends over 15 amino acids. The V and J ends lost 6 bases and 8 bases, in that order; junction bases with no gene match: 15. The CDR3 reads CSVGDRGGLFGGYTF. CDR3 bases: TGCAGCGTGGGGGACAGGGGAGGACTTTTTGGAGGCTACACCTTC.

This clonotype has at least ten counts. This chain connects TRBV7-3 to TRBJ2-7, with TRBD1 matching 9 bases. With 5 bases clipped from V and 3 bases from J, the junction kept 5 bases outside the gene matches. This CDR3 is 14 amino acids long. The germline V gene has CDR1 SGHTA and CDR2 FQGTGA. The CDR3 sequence: CASSRTGQGYEQYF. CDR3 DNA: TGTGCCAGCAGCAGAACGGGACAGGGCTACGAGCAGTACTTC.

A few counts support this clonotype. The junction differs from germline at one of its ends, possibly a read error. This chain connects TRBV27 to TRBJ2-2; D call uncertain. This CDR3 is built from 14 residues. Germline-derived CDR1 and CDR2 are MNHEY and SMNVEV (reference sequence). Here the CDR3 DNA reads TGTGCCAGCAGAGGGTGGAAGAACTCCGGGGAGCTGTTTTTT. As protein: CASRGWKNSGELFF.

To note about this clonotype: This clone may be a read error of a much larger clone one base away. J is TRBJ1-1 and V is TRBV20-1; the D gene is possibly TRBD1 (6 bases). Germline assignment: CDR1 DFQATT and CDR2 SNEGSKA (reference sequence). The CDR3 sequence is 12 residues long. The V and J ends lost 3 bases and 6 bases respectively, with 11 bases between them. The CDR3 here is CSARITGSEAFF. In DNA, the CDR3 is TGCAGTGCTAGGATAACAGGGTCTGAAGCTTTCTTT.

The CDR3 protein is CASSLDTGELEAFF. The CDR3 DNA reads TGCGCCAGCAGCTTGGATACAGGGGAGCTTGAAGCTTTCTTT. The chain recombines TRBV5-1 with TRBJ1-1, with 7 nucleotides matching TRBD1. The CDR3 length is 14 residues. Germline V gene sequence: CDR1 SGHRS, CDR2 YFSETQ. The J segment lost 7 bases and the V segment lost 0 bases, leaving 6 bases of the junction unmatched. Using reference TRBV5-1 and TRBJ1-1 for the parts outside the CDR3, the full variable domain is KAGVTQTPRYLIKTRGQQVTLSCSPISGHRSVSWYQQTPGQGLQFLFEYFSETQRNKGNFPGRFSGRQFSNSRSEMNVSTLELGDSALYLCASSLDTGELEAFFGQGTRLTVV.

The sample holds a few counts of this clonotype. The J gene is TRBJ1-6, the V gene TRBV11-2; no firm D call. The germline V and J ends were trimmed by 2 bases and 7 bases, with 12 bases remaining between them. Germline CDR1 and CDR2: SGHAT and FQNNGV. The CDR3 spans 15 residues. The CDR3 DNA sequence: TGTGCCAGCAGCTTACAAGGGTCATTCAATTCACCCCTCCACTTT. It specifies CASSLQGSFNSPLHF.

This clonotype was seen a handful of times. This rearrangement joins TRBV5-1 to TRBJ1-1, with 7 bases matching TRBD1. The germline V gene has CDR1 SGHRS and CDR2 YFSETQ. V lost 2 bases and J lost 4; bases outside the gene matches: 5. The CDR3 has 14 amino acids. Written as DNA, the CDR3 is TGCGCCAGCAGCTTAGTAGGGACAGCCACTGAAGCTTTCTTT. Translated: CASSLVGTATEAFF.

This clonotype was found a few times. The V and J genes are TRBV20-1 and TRBJ1-4; 9 bases align to TRBD1. The trim removed 6 bases at V and 0 bases at J, leaving 11 bases unmatched. Germline CDR1 DFQATT, CDR2 SNEGSKA (reference sequence). The CDR3 is 17 residues long. CDR3 sequence (DNA): TGCAGTGCCATTCGAGGGACAGGGCTTGCAACTAATGAAAAACTGTTTTTT. Amino acid sequence: CSAIRGTGLATNEKLFF.

The CDR3 loop reads CASSSRTGQSLYEQYF. CDR3 coding DNA: TGTGCCAGCAGCTCCAGGACAGGACAGTCTCTCTACGAGCAGTACTTC. This chain joins TRBV11-2 and TRBJ2-7; 7 bases are a match to TRBD1. Germline-derived CDR1 and CDR2 are SGHAT and FQNNGV. This CDR3 spans 16 amino acids. The J segment lost 3 bases and the V segment lost 4 bases, leaving 12 bases of the junction unmatched.

The V and J genes are TRBV10-2 and TRBJ2-7, with 8 bases identical to TRBD1. From germline, CDR1 is WSHSY and CDR2 SAAADI. The ends lost 0 bases at V and 7 bases at J; junction bases unmatched: 8. The CDR3 spans 15 residues. The CDR3 reads CASSESTARGLEQYF. The CDR3 DNA reads as TGCGCCAGCAGTGAGTCGACGGCCAGGGGGCTTGAGCAGTACTTC.

J is TRBJ1-1 and V is TRBV15; D is unresolved. Trimming cost V 4 bases and J 10 bases, with 16 bases left between them. The length of the CDR3 is 13 residues. Germline assignment: CDR1 LNHNV and CDR2 YYDKDF (reference sequence). The CDR3 reads CATSITLRQGAFF. The DNA of the CDR3 is TGTGCCACCAGCATAACCCTTCGACAAGGAGCTTTCTTT.

This clonotype was found many times. This sequence joins TRBV6-1 and TRBJ1-2; D is ambiguous. The CDR3 is 13 residues long. V lost 6 bases to trimming and J lost 1 base, with 9 bases between them. Germline V CDR1 and CDR2: MNHNS, SASEGT. In nucleotides, the CDR3 is TGTGCCAGCAGGGTGGCCGGTAACTATGGCTACACCTTC. Translation: CASRVAGNYGYTF.

CDR3 DNA sequence: TGTGCCAGTAGTACCACTACAGGGGACGGCTACACCTTC. Its translation is CASSTTTGDGYTF. V and J are TRBV19 and TRBJ1-2, with 7 bases fitting TRBD1. V dropped 4 bases and J dropped 8; count of bases not matched to a gene: 7. Germline CDR1 reads LNHDA; CDR2 reads SQIVND (reference sequence). The CDR3 is 13 residues long.

Points on this clonotype: A clone one base away is much larger, so this may be a read error. The chain combines TRBV9 with TRBJ1-3, with 8 bases matching TRBD1. Germline V gene data show CDR1 as SGDLS and CDR2 as YYNGEE. This CDR3 region has 14 residues. CDR3 amino acids: CASSVEQGGNTMYF. In nucleotides, the CDR3 is TGTGCCAGCAGCGTAGAACAGGGGGGAAACACCATGTATTTT. Supplemented by reference TRBV9 and TRBJ1-3, the full variable domain reads DSGVTQTPKHLITATGQRVTLRCSPRSGDLSVYWYQQSLDQGLQFLIQYYNGEERAKGNILERFSAQQFPDLHSELNLSSLELGDSALYFCASSVEQGGNTMYFGEGSWLTVV.

This clonotype was seen ten or more times. The genes are TRBV19 and TRBJ2-1, with 11 bases that match TRBD2. V lost 6 bases, J lost 5 bases, and 6 bases stayed unmatched. CDR1 LNHDA and CDR2 SQIVND come from the germline V gene (reference sequence). CDR3 size: 15 residues. In DNA form, the CDR3 reads TGTGCCAGTAGAGATAGACTAGCGGGAAACAATGAGCAGTTCTTC. Protein sequence: CASRDRLAGNNEQFF.

In its sample, this clonotype was seen a few times. The chain recombines TRBV6-5 with TRBJ2-7, with 9 bases identical to TRBD1. The V segment lost 5 bases and the J segment 8 bases; nucleotides outside the gene matches: 16. Germline V gene lookup returns CDR1 MNHEY and CDR2 SVGAGI. CDR3 size: 16 residues. The CDR3 loop reads CASSNDPTTGGGKQYF. CDR3 bases: TGTGCCAGCAGTAACGACCCCACAACAGGGGGCGGGAAGCAGTACTTC.

The rearrangement joins TRBV20-1 to TRBJ2-1; 8 nucleotides agree with TRBD1. CDR1 is DFQATT, CDR2 SNEGSKA, per germline (reference sequence). CDR3 length: 14 amino acids. V was clipped by 3 bases and J by 4 bases; unmatched bases: 5. The DNA of the CDR3 is TGCAGTGCTAGTAGGAGGACAGGGTACAATGAGCAGTTCTTC. Protein: CSASRRTGYNEQFF.

The V gene is TRBV25-1, the J gene TRBJ2-7, with 7 nucleotides matching TRBD2. Trimming removed 5 bases from V and 6 bases from J; junction bases left unmatched: 10. CDR1 and CDR2 (germline): MGHDK, SYGVNS. The CDR3 covers 14 residues. CDR3 loop: CASSFGGVRAEQYF. The CDR3 bases are TGTGCCAGCAGTTTTGGGGGGGTGCGCGCCGAGCAGTACTTC.

V gene TRBV11-2 combines with J gene TRBJ2-7; D is perhaps TRBD1 (6 bases). The CDR3 totals 15 residues. Germline-derived CDR1 and CDR2 are SGHAT and FQNNGV. V was pared by 6 bases and J by 1 base, with 16 bases between. The CDR3: CASRPLGDKSYEQYF. CDR3 in DNA: TGTGCCAGCAGGCCCCTCGGGGACAAATCCTACGAGCAGTACTTC.

CDR3 bases: TGTGCCAGCAGCCGCCAGGAGCTAGTCTCCTACGAGCAGTACTTC. Residues: CASSRQELVSYEQYF. This chain links TRBV7-9 with TRBJ2-7, with D uncertain. CDR3 length: 15 residues. Germline V gives CDR1 SEHNR, CDR2 FQNEAQ (reference sequence). V lost 5 bases and J lost 0, with 14 bases in between.

The chain links TRBV30 to TRBJ1-1; D is unclear. Looked up from germline, CDR1 is GTSNPN and CDR2 is SVGIG (reference sequence). The V gene lost 5 bases and the J gene lost 7 bases, with 14 bases spanning the gap. The CDR3 runs 12 residues. The CDR3 DNA reads as TGTGCCTGGTCGGGCGGCCCCATTGAAGCTTTCTTT. Protein sequence: CAWSGGPIEAFF.

V and J are TRBV6-1 and TRBJ1-2; TRBD1 matches 9 bases. J lost 7 bases, V lost 7 bases, and 7 bases had no gene match. CDR1 and CDR2 (germline): MNHNS, SASEGT. The CDR3 is made up of 13 amino acids. The CDR3 nucleotides are TGTGCCAGCACCCGGGACAGGGTCGCTGGCTACACCTTC. Translating gives CASTRDRVAGYTF.

Only one count was recorded for this clonotype. V usage is TRBV29-1 and J usage is TRBJ1-2, with 9 positions matching TRBD1. V gave up 6 bases and J gave up 7 bases; unmatched junction bases: 3. Per the germline V gene, CDR1 is SQVTM and CDR2 is ANQGSEA. The CDR3 consists of 11 residues. CDR3: CSVGDRAGYTF. CDR3 in DNA: TGCAGCGTCGGGGACAGGGCTGGCTACACCTTC.